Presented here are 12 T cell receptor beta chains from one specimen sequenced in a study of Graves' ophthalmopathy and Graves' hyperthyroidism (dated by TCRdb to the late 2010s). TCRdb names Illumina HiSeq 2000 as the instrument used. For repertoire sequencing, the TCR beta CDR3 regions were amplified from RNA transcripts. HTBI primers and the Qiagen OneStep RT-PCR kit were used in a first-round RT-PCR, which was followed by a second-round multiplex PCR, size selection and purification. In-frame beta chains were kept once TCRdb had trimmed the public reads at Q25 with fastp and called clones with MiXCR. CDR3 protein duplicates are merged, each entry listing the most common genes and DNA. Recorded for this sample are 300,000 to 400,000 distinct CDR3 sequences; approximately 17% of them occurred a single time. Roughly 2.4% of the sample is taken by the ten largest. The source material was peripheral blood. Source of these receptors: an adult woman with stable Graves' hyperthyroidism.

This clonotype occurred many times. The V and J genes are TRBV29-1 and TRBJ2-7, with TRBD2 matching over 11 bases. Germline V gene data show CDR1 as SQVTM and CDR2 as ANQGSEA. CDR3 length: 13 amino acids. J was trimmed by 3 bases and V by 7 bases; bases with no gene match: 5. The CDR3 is CSARGLAGYEQYF. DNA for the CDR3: TGCAGCGCCCGAGGACTAGCGGGCTACGAGCAGTACTTC.

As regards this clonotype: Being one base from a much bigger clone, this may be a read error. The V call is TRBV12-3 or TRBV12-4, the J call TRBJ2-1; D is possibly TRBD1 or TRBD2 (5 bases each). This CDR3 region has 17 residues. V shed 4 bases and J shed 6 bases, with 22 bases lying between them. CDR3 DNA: TGTGCCAGCAGTTCCGGCGGTGGGGGAGTATTAAGCAATGAGCAGTTCTTC. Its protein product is CASSSGGGGVLSNEQFF.

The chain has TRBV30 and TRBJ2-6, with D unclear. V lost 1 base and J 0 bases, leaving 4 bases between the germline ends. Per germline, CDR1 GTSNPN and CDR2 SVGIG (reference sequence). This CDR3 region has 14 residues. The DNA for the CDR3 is TGTGCCTGGAGTGCGCACTCTGGGGCCAACGTCCTGACTTTC. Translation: CAWSAHSGANVLTF.

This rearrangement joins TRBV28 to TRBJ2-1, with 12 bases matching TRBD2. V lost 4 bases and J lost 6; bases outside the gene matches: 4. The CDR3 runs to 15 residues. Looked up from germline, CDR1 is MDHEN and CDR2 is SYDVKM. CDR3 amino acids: CASSSGLAGLNEQFF. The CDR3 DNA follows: TGTGCCAGCAGTTCTGGACTAGCGGGACTCAATGAGCAGTTCTTC.

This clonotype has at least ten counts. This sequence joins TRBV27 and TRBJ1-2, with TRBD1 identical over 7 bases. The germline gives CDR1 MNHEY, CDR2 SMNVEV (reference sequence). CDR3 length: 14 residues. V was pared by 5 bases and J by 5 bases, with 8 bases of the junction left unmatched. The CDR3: CASSPRQGVYGYTF. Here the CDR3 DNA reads TGTGCCAGCAGTCCCAGACAGGGAGTGTATGGCTACACCTTC.

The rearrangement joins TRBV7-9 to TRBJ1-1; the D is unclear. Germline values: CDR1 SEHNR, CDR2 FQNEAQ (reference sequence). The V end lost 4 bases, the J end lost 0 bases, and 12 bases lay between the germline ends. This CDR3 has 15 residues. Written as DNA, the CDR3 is TGTGCCAGCAGCTCCTGGTCCGGGATGAACACTGAAGCTTTCTTT. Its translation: CASSSWSGMNTEAFF.

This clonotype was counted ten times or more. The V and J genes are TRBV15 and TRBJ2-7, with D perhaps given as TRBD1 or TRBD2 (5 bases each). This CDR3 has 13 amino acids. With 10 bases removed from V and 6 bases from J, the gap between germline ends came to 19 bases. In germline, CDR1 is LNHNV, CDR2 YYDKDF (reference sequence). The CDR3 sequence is CAIGTVETAEQYF. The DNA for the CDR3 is TGTGCCATCGGGACGGTTGAAACCGCCGAGCAGTACTTC.

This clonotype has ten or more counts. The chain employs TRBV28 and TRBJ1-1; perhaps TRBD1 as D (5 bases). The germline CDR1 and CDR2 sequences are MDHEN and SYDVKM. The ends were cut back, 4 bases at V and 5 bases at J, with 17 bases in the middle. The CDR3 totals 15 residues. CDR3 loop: CASSSGQGGGTEAFF. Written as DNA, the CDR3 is TGTGCCAGCAGTTCTGGGCAGGGCGGGGGGACTGAAGCTTTCTTT. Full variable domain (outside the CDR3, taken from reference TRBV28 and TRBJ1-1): DVKVTQSSRYLVKRTGEKVFLECVQDMDHENMFWYRQDPGLGLRLIYFSYDVKMKEKGDIPEGYSVSREKKERFSLILESASTNQTSMYLCASSSGQGGGTEAFFGQGTRLTVV.

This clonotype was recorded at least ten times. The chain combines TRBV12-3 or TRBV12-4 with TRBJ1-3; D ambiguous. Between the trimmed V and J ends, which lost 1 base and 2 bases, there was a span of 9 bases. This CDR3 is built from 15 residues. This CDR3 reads CASSLGYFAGNTIYF. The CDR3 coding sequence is TGTGCCAGCAGTTTAGGGTACTTCGCTGGAAACACCATATATTTT.

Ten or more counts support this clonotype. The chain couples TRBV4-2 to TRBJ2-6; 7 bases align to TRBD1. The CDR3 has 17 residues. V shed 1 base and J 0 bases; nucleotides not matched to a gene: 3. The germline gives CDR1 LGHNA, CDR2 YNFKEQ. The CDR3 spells CASSQVDRRSGANVLTF. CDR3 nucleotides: TGTGCCAGCAGCCAAGTGGACAGGCGCTCTGGGGCCAACGTCCTGACTTTC.

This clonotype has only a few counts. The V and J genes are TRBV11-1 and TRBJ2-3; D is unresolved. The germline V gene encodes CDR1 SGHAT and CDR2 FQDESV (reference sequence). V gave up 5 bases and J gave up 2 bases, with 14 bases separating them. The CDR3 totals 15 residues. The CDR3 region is CASSTNSLPTDTQYF. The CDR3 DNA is TGTGCCAGCAGCACAAACTCCCTCCCCACAGATACGCAGTATTTT.

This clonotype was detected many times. CDR3 in DNA: TGTGCCAGCAGTTTATTGCCGGGGGCAGGCACCGGGGAGCTGTTTTTT. Its protein product is CASSLLPGAGTGELFF. V gene TRBV28 combines with J gene TRBJ2-2, with D perhaps TRBD1 or TRBD2 (6 bases each). The CDR3 sequence is 16 residues long. Germline-derived CDR1 and CDR2 are MDHEN and SYDVKM. V lost 1 base and J lost 4, with 13 bases in between.